The 8 T cell receptor beta chains listed next were all sequenced from one sample in a study of T-cell memory formation after mild COVID-19. TCRdb re-analysed the 5' RACE reads in MiXCR, keeping a single row per CDR3 protein. The repertoire includes approximately 110,000 distinct CDR3 sequences, 22% of them detected once, and about 42% sits in the top ten. The sample was PBMCs or a T cell subset sorted from them (not recorded which). Every receptor here comes from a man between 18 and 35 years old who had mild COVID-19 (a few samples of this study predate the infection). Cell type and time point are not known.

The V gene is TRBV6-1, the J gene TRBJ2-3; 9 nucleotides align to TRBD2. Germline V lookup: CDR1 MNHNS, CDR2 SASEGT. The CDR3 spans 17 residues. The V and J ends lost 7 bases and 1 base, in that order; junction bases with no gene match: 12. CDR3 in amino acids: CASTSGVVRHRTDTQYF. In nucleotides, the CDR3 is TGTGCCAGCACTAGCGGGGTCGTCCGTCATCGCACAGATACGCAGTATTTT.

This clonotype was seen a few times. This chain joins TRBV5-1 and TRBJ2-7; 7 bases agree with TRBD1. Germline-derived CDR1 and CDR2 are SGHRS and YFSETQ. The CDR3 has 12 amino acids. Losses at the gene ends were 2 bases for V and 6 bases for J; bases not matched to a gene: 2. The CDR3 reads CASSFSGGEQYF. The CDR3 coding sequence is TGCGCCAGCAGCTTTTCAGGGGGCGAGCAGTACTTC.

The rearrangement links TRBV29-1 to TRBJ1-5; 9 bases align to TRBD1. V was clipped by 4 bases and J by 4 bases; unmatched bases: 5. Germline V CDR1 and CDR2: SQVTM, ANQGSEA. This CDR3 has 14 residues. CDR3 sequence (DNA): TGCAGCGTTGGACAGGGGGTAGGGAATCAGCCCCAGCATTTT. Translated: CSVGQGVGNQPQHF.

CDR3: CASTGQDYNSPLHF. CDR3 coding DNA: TGTGCCAGCACTGGACAAGATTATAATTCACCCCTCCACTTT. The rearrangement joins TRBV27 to TRBJ1-6, with D possibly being TRBD1 (5 bases). This CDR3 comprises 14 residues. The V gene lost 7 bases and the J gene lost 4 bases, with 11 bases spanning the gap. Germline V gives CDR1 MNHEY, CDR2 SMNVEV (reference sequence).

There are many counts of this clonotype. The chain carries TRBV7-8 and TRBJ2-3; D might be TRBD1 or TRBD2, each matching 5 bases. Between the trimmed V and J ends, which lost 2 bases and 9 bases, there was a span of 15 bases. The CDR3 runs 14 residues. The germline CDR1 and CDR2 sequences are SGHVS and FQNEAQ. The CDR3 DNA reads TGTGCCAGCAGCTTAAGTGGGGGTCTAGGCACGCAGTATTTT. This sequence encodes CASSLSGGLGTQYF.

The chain recombines TRBV29-1 with TRBJ1-2; D call uncertain. V lost 8 bases and J 8 bases, leaving 18 bases between the germline ends. This CDR3 comprises 12 residues. Germline V gene sequence: CDR1 SQVTM, CDR2 ANQGSEA. The CDR3 is CSPRAGDGGYTF. In nucleotides, the CDR3 is TGCAGCCCCCGGGCCGGGGATGGAGGCTACACCTTC.

This clonotype appeared a few times. The CDR3 reads CASSPRREGLNEQYF. The CDR3 DNA reads TGTGCCAGCAGCCCCCGGCGAGAAGGTTTAAACGAGCAGTACTTC. V is TRBV7-9 and J is TRBJ2-7, with D unresolved. Germline loops: CDR1 SEHNR, CDR2 FQNEAQ (reference sequence). The CDR3 is 15 amino acids. V lost 5 bases to trimming and J lost 5 bases, with 19 bases between them.

In its sample, this clonotype was seen many times. The rearrangement links TRBV5-1 to TRBJ2-6; no definite D call. The CDR3 loop spans 12 amino acids. V lost 5 bases to trimming and J lost 4 bases, with 4 bases between them. Germline V gene sequence: CDR1 SGHRS, CDR2 YFSETQ. Here the CDR3 reads CASRGGANVLTF. The CDR3 DNA reads as TGCGCCAGCAGGGGAGGGGCCAACGTCCTGACTTTC.